This T cell receptor beta chain was recorded in a study of T-cell reconstitution after alpha-beta-depleted transplantation in children (dated by TCRdb to 2015 to 2016). General notes on the study: Using TCR repertoire profiling, the study quantitatively followed how T-cell immune reconstitution unfolded in children after TCRalphabeta/CD19-depleted allogeneic hematopoietic cell transplantation.

Remarks on this clonotype: Its antigen is currently not known. No much larger clonotype is one base removed from it; base qualities were not supplied.

The method behind the library was PCR. Sequencing was performed on an Illumina HiSeq 2500. TCR library preparation used molecular barcoding, with unique molecular identifiers applied to normalize quantification of the TCRbeta repertoire. Using fastp at Q25 and MiXCR, TCRdb reprocessed the public reads and kept productive beta chains. Each entry merges the rows of one CDR3 protein and shows their most common DNA and genes. The sample table shows roughly 500,000 distinct CDR3 sequences, and about 17% are seen once. Approximately 3% of the sample rests with the top ten. The clonotype comes from a human donor who donated a stem cell graft to a child with acute lymphoblastic leukemia. The specimen was PBMCs from the stem cell graft donor, collected from the stem cell graft.

In nucleotides, the sequence is TGCAGCGTGTACGGGGGAGCCAAAAACATTCAGTACTTC. It translates as CSVYGGAKNIQYF. Recombination linked TRBV29-1 to TRBJ2-4; a weak D assignment points to TRBD2 (6 bases agree). V is cut by 6 bases and J by 0 bases, and the space between the germline ends is 9 bases. The germline V gene yields SQVTM for CDR1 and ANQGSEA for CDR2. The cysteine opens and the phenylalanine closes a CDR3 of 13 amino acids. CDR3 DNA only is kept here, 39 bases in frame from base 1.